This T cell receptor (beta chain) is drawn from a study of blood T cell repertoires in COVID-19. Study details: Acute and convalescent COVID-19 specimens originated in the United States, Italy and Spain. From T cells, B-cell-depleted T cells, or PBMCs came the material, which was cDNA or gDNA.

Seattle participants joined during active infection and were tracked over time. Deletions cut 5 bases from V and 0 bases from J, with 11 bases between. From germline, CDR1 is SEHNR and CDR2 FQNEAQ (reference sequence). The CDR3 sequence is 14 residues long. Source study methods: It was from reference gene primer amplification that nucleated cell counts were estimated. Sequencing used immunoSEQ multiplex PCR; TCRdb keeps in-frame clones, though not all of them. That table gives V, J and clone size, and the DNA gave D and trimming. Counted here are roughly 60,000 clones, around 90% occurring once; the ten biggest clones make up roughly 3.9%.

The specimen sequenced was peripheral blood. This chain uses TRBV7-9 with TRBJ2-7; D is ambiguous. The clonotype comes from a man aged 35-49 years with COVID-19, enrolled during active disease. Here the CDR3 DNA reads TGTGCCAGCAGCAACGAGGTTTACTCCTACGAGCAGTACTTC. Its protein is CASSNEVYSYEQYF.